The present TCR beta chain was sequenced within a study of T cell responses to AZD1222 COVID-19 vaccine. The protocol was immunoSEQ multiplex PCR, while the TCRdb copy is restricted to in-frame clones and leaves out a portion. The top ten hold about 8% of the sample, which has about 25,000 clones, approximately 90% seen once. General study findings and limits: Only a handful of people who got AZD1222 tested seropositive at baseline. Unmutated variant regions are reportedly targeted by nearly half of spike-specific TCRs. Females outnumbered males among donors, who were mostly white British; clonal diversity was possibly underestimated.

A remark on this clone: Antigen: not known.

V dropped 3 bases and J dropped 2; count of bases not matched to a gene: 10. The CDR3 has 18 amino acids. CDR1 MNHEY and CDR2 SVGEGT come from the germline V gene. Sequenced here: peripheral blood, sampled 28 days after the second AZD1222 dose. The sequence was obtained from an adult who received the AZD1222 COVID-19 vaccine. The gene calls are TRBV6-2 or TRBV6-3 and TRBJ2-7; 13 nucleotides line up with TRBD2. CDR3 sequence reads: CASSYPTSGRLITYEQYF. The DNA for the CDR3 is TGTGCCAGCAGTTATCCGACTAGCGGGAGGCTGATCACCTACGAGCAGTACTTC.